The source of this TCR beta chain is a study of blood T cells in healthy people across ages. General study results and limits: Both naive CD4+ cell counts and diversity were greater in long-lived donors than in aged donors. Not knowing donor CMV status may have confounded expanded clonotype changes.

The germline CDR1 and CDR2 sequences are ENHRY and SYGVKD. The CDR3 spans 16 residues. V was cut by 0 bases and J by 0 bases, with 9 bases left in between. Alongside a J-beta primer mix, a sample-barcoded 5' primer served in a second PCR lasting about 6 to 11 cycles. A tag from a template-switch adaptor with 12 random nucleotides marked each cDNA molecule. All samples gave at least 2.5 million CDR3-containing paired-end reads. TCRdb re-derived calls from the 5' RACE reads in MiXCR, one entry per CDR3 protein. The top ten hold roughly 13% of the sample, which has hundreds of thousands of distinct CDR3 sequences, around 49% seen once. Turning to this clonotype: Its target is not known.

This receptor was taken from a man under 40 in good health. The sample was blood. This chain connects TRBV10-3 to TRBJ1-5; a possible D gene is TRBD1 (5 bases). The DNA for the CDR3 is TGTGCCATCAGTGAGTCGGGGACCCTTAGCAATCAGCCCCAGCATTTT. Amino acids: CAISESGTLSNQPQHF.